The 3 T cell receptor beta chains below come from one sample, sequenced in a study of T cell repertoires in cytomegalovirus infection (dated by TCRdb to the late 2010s). This specimen's treatment or condition label, per the study, means: in vitro stimulation with specific CMV peptide epitopes to enrich CMV-specific T cells. The antigens for these receptors are not known. Sequencer: Illumina HiSeq 1500. TCRdb cleaned the public reads at Q25 with fastp, built clones with MiXCR and kept in-frame beta chains. Here each entry gathers all rows of one CDR3 protein and keeps the most common genes and DNA. For this sample the table gives approximately 990,000 distinct CDR3 sequences, of which approximately 31% were detected only once. The leading ten clones occupy around 15% of the sample. Sequenced here: cultured CD8+ T cells from PBMCs, sampled from culture after CMV antigen stimulation. All receptors come from a human donor in good health (CMV status not recorded). Some clones in this sample may be carry-over from other donors' samples.

This clonotype has only a few counts. J is TRBJ2-6 and V is TRBV7-9; TRBD1 agrees at 11 bases. This CDR3 is built from 19 residues. Germline V lookup: CDR1 SEHNR, CDR2 FQNEAQ (reference sequence). Unmatched junction bases numbered 12, after V lost 8 bases and J lost 0 bases. The CDR3 sequence: CASDFGGDRGSSGANVLTF. CDR3 coding DNA: TGTGCCAGCGACTTTGGGGGGGACAGGGGGTCCTCTGGGGCCAACGTCCTGACTTTC. Filled out from reference TRBV7-9 and TRBJ2-6, the complete variable domain reads DTGVSQNPRHKITKRGQNVTFRCDPISEHNRLYWYRQTLGQGPEFLTYFQNEAQLEKSRLLSDRFSAERPKGSFSTLEIQRTEQGDSAMYLCASDFGGDRGSSGANVLTFGAGSRLTVL.

This clonotype has a handful of counts. The chain joins TRBV5-4 to TRBJ2-2; unclear D gene. The V gene lost 0 bases and the J gene lost 6 bases, with 6 bases spanning the gap. The CDR3 extends over 13 amino acids. From germline, CDR1 is SGHNT and CDR2 YYREEE (reference sequence). The DNA for the CDR3 is TGTGCCAGCAGCTTGGGGATTCCCGGGGAGCTGTTTTTT. It translates to CASSLGIPGELFF. Supplemented by reference TRBV5-4 and TRBJ2-2, the full variable domain reads ETGVTQSPTHLIKTRGQQVTLRCSSQSGHNTVSWYQQALGQGPQFIFQYYREEENGRGNFPPRFSGLQFPNYSSELNVNALELDDSALYLCASSLGIPGELFFGEGSRLTVL.

The CDR3 DNA reads TGTGCCAGCAGCATACAGGTCGGTATTATCTACGAGCAGTACTTC. Translated: CASSIQVGIIYEQYF. This rearrangement joins TRBV6-5 to TRBJ2-7; the D gene is possibly TRBD1 (5 bases). CDR1 MNHEY and CDR2 SVGAGI come from the germline V gene. Between the trimmed V and J ends, which lost 6 bases and 3 bases, there was a span of 18 bases. The CDR3 totals 15 residues.